These T cell receptor beta chains were read from a single sample in a study of T-cell reconstitution after alpha-beta-depleted transplantation in children. TCRdb itself ran the PCR reads through MiXCR, one entry per CDR3 protein. Here the sample spans nearly 550,000 distinct CDR3 sequences, approximately 20% being singletons. The material was PBMCs from the stem cell graft donor, obtained from the stem cell graft. These receptors originate from a human donor who donated a stem cell graft to a child with acute lymphoblastic leukemia. Both conserved end residues are part of each CDR3. The D gene is left open where the match is weak. Clone size, where shown, is once, few, many, or a class for clones that have expanded.

d_gene	abundance	v_gene	j_gene	CDR3aa	CDR3nt
TRBD1	few	TRBV2	TRBJ2-1	CASSDGQGAYNEQFF	TGTGCCAGCAGTGATGGACAGGGAGCCTACAATGAGCAGTTCTTC
.	.	TRBV7-9	TRBJ2-7	CASSAGGQLSYEQYF	TGTGCCAGCAGCGCCGGGGGACAGCTCTCCTACGAGCAGTACTTC
.	few	TRBV19	TRBJ1-2	CASSSDRSFYGYTF	TGTGCCAGTAGTTCCGACAGGTCCTTCTATGGCTACACCTTC
.	few	TRBV5-1	TRBJ2-3	CASSLWGTASSPTDTQYF	TGCGCCAGCAGTTTGTGGGGCACAGCCTCCTCCCCCACAGATACGCAGTATTTT
.	few	TRBV29-1	TRBJ1-1	CSVEVERQNTEAFF	TGCAGCGTTGAGGTAGAGCGTCAGAACACTGAAGCTTTCTTT
.	.	TRBV19	TRBJ2-5	CASSNGGDQETQYF	TGTGCCAGTAGTAACGGTGGGGACCAAGAGACCCAGTACTTC
.	.	TRBV5-1	TRBJ2-7	CASSFLTDSYEQYF	TGCGCCAGCAGCTTCCTGACGGACTCCTACGAGCAGTACTTC
.	.	TRBV5-1	TRBJ1-2	CASSLDSSLGGLGGYTF	TGCGCCAGCAGCTTGGATTCCTCGCTCGGCGGGCTTGGTGGCTACACCTTC
.	.	TRBV11-3	TRBJ2-1	CASSLRPGELSEQFF	TGTGCCAGCAGCTTACGCCCAGGGGAATTAAGTGAGCAGTTCTTC
TRBD2	many	TRBV12-3/TRBV12-4	TRBJ2-6	CASSLGTSGSGANVLTF	TGTGCCAGCAGTTTAGGGACTAGCGGCTCTGGGGCCAACGTCCTGACTTTC
TRBD2	.	TRBV11-2	TRBJ2-5	CASSTRNGPSGRRQETQYF	TGTGCCAGCAGCACCCGGAATGGCCCTAGCGGGAGAAGACAAGAGACCCAGTACTTC
.	.	TRBV20-1	TRBJ1-5	CSASPNQPQHF	TGCAGTGCTAGCCCTAATCAGCCCCAGCATTTT
.	few	TRBV7-8	TRBJ2-6	CGGGPRVTGANVLTF	TGCGGGGGCGGACCCAGGGTTACTGGGGCCAACGTCCTGACTTTC
TRBD1	few	TRBV20-1	TRBJ2-5	CSAFSYSGGQETQYF	TGCAGTGCCTTTTCGTATTCAGGGGGTCAAGAGACCCAGTACTTC
TRBD2	.	TRBV27	TRBJ2-1	CASSHGTSGYNEQFF	TGTGCCAGCAGTCACGGGACTAGCGGCTACAATGAGCAGTTCTTC
TRBD1	few	TRBV7-8	TRBJ1-1	CASSPERQGSTEAFF	TGTGCCAGCAGCCCAGAAAGACAGGGGTCGACTGAAGCTTTCTTT
.	.	TRBV10-1	TRBJ1-3	CASSESAGSSGNTIYF	TGCGCCAGCAGTGAGTCAGCCGGGAGCTCTGGAAACACCATATATTTT
.	.	TRBV5-6	TRBJ2-7	CASSSGLIEFYEQYF	TGTGCCAGCAGCTCGGGACTTATCGAATTCTACGAGCAGTACTTC
.	many	TRBV12-3/TRBV12-4	TRBJ1-5	CASSLGQVNQPQHF	TGTGCCAGCAGTTTGGGTCAGGTCAATCAGCCCCAGCATTTT
TRBD1	few	TRBV29-1	TRBJ1-2	CSAGDRANYGYTF	TGCAGCGCCGGGGACAGGGCTAACTATGGCTACACCTTC
TRBD1	.	TRBV4-1	TRBJ1-4	CASSHPPGTGYEKLFF	TGCGCCAGCAGCCACCCCCCCGGGACAGGGTATGAAAAACTGTTTTTT
TRBD1	.	TRBV28	TRBJ2-1	CASSLPGQLIGDHYNEQFF	TGTGCCAGCAGTCTCCCGGGACAGCTTATAGGGGACCACTACAATGAGCAGTTCTTC
.	few	TRBV4-1	TRBJ2-7	CASSPDGTYNPSEQYF	TGCGCCAGCAGCCCGGACGGGACTTATAATCCCTCCGAGCAGTACTTC
.	few	TRBV7-8	TRBJ2-5	CASSLYPERQETQYF	TGTGCCAGCAGCTTATATCCGGAGAGGCAGGAGACCCAGTACTTC
TRBD1	few	TRBV15	TRBJ2-1	CATSSGTGGYNEQFF	TGTGCCACCAGCAGTGGGACAGGGGGCTACAATGAGCAGTTCTTC
TRBD1	few	TRBV7-3	TRBJ1-5	CASSLGQGYAQHF	TGTGCCAGCAGCTTAGGACAGGGATATGCCCAGCATTTT
TRBD1	.	TRBV12-3/TRBV12-4	TRBJ1-1	CASSWTGKNTEAFF	TGTGCCAGCAGTTGGACAGGGAAGAACACTGAAGCTTTCTTT
.	few	TRBV9	TRBJ2-2	CASSVVGNTGELFF	TGTGCCAGCAGCGTAGTTGGGAACACCGGGGAGCTGTTTTTT
.	once	TRBV12-5	TRBJ1-1	CASGLSTGRAEAFF	TGTGCTAGTGGTTTGTCGACAGGTCGTGCTGAAGCTTTCTTT
.	.	TRBV5-1	TRBJ2-7	CASSLGQGYSYEQYF	TGCGCCAGCAGCTTGGGTCAGGGATACTCCTACGAGCAGTACTTC
TRBD1	.	TRBV25-1	TRBJ1-4	CASSGTGHEKLFF	TGTGCCAGTTCCGGGACAGGGCACGAAAAACTGTTTTTT
.	few	TRBV6-1	TRBJ2-1	CASSEIARSYNEQFF	TGTGCCAGCAGTGAGATAGCGAGGTCCTACAATGAGCAGTTCTTC
.	.	TRBV27	TRBJ1-2	CASSPSDSFNYGYTF	TGTGCCAGCAGTCCATCGGACAGTTTCAACTATGGCTACACCTTC
TRBD1	many	TRBV6-5	TRBJ2-7	CASSPGTGDYEQYF	TGTGCCAGCAGCCCCGGGACAGGCGACTACGAGCAGTACTTC
TRBD2	few	TRBV5-1	TRBJ2-1	CASRNGGRAYNEQFF	TGCGCCAGCAGGAACGGTGGGAGGGCCTACAATGAGCAGTTCTTC
.	few	TRBV4-1	TRBJ2-2	CASRGPLNAGELFF	TGCGCCAGCAGGGGACCTCTCAACGCCGGGGAGCTGTTTTTT
.	.	TRBV5-1	TRBJ2-7	CASSPLGIHEQYF	TGCGCCAGCAGCCCCCTAGGCATCCACGAGCAGTACTTC
TRBD2	once	TRBV11-1	TRBJ2-3	CASSRPLSGERSSTDTQYF	TGTGCCAGCAGCCGACCCCTTAGCGGGGAGAGGTCTAGCACAGATACGCAGTATTTT
.	.	TRBV14	TRBJ1-1	CASSWQQNTEAFF	TGTGCCAGCTCGTGGCAACAGAACACTGAAGCTTTCTTT
.	few	TRBV7-9	TRBJ2-1	CASSLVEWDEQFF	TGTGCCAGCAGCTTAGTCGAGTGGGATGAGCAGTTCTTC
.	few	TRBV24-1	TRBJ2-1	CATSDFGSSYNEQFF	TGTGCCACCAGTGATTTTGGGAGCTCCTACAATGAGCAGTTCTTC
.	.	TRBV5-1	TRBJ2-6	CASSLEGANVLTF	TGCGCCAGCAGCTTGGAAGGGGCCAACGTCCTGACTTTC
TRBD1	.	TRBV5-5	TRBJ2-2	CASSYPGGKSPGELFF	TGTGCCAGCAGTTACCCAGGGGGCAAGTCGCCCGGGGAGCTGTTTTTT
.	.	TRBV25-1	TRBJ2-2	CASSDRGGSTGELFF	TGTGCCAGCAGTGACCGAGGGGGGAGCACCGGGGAGCTGTTTTTT
.	.	TRBV12-3/TRBV12-4	TRBJ2-2	CASSLLGGGELFF	TGTGCCAGCAGTCTCTTAGGGGGCGGGGAGCTGTTTTTT
.	.	TRBV2	TRBJ1-1	CASTQDSLQSFF	TGTGCCAGCACCCAAGACTCCCTGCAATCTTTCTTT
.	few	TRBV27	TRBJ2-1	CASRLSGRVNEQFF	TGTGCCAGCAGACTGTCCGGGAGAGTCAATGAGCAGTTCTTC
.	few	TRBV12-3/TRBV12-4	TRBJ2-1	CASSFSVSRLNNEQFF	TGTGCCAGCAGTTTTAGCGTGTCGCGTCTAAACAATGAGCAGTTCTTC
TRBD1	.	TRBV5-6	TRBJ1-5	CASSWGQGMNQPQHF	TGTGCCAGCAGCTGGGGACAGGGGATGAATCAGCCCCAGCATTTT
.	.	TRBV18	TRBJ2-2	CASSPRAAGELFF	TGTGCCAGCTCACCACGAGCGGCCGGGGAGCTGTTTTTT
.	few	TRBV5-1	TRBJ2-5	CATGDRETQYF	TGCGCCACCGGAGACAGAGAGACCCAGTACTTC
TRBD2	.	TRBV20-1	TRBJ2-5	CSASRLAGLYQETQYF	TGCAGTGCTAGTAGACTAGCGGGGCTGTACCAAGAGACCCAGTACTTC
TRBD1	.	TRBV9	TRBJ2-7	CASSVDTRDRAKYEQYF	TGTGCCAGCAGCGTAGATACTAGGGACAGGGCAAAGTACGAGCAGTACTTC
TRBD2	few	TRBV5-1	TRBJ2-7	CASSRREGLTYEQYF	TGCGCCAGCAGCCGGCGGGAGGGCCTAACCTACGAGCAGTACTTC
.	.	TRBV20-1	TRBJ1-1	CSACRNTEAFF	TGCAGTGCTTGTAGAAACACTGAAGCTTTCTTT
TRBD1	.	TRBV5-1	TRBJ2-2	CASSLVLDRVRRELFF	TGCGCCAGCAGCTTGGTTCTAGACAGGGTGCGGAGGGAGCTGTTTTTT
.	few	TRBV13	TRBJ1-2	CASSLGQLPNYGYTF	TGTGCCAGCAGCTTAGGACAGCTACCTAACTATGGCTACACCTTC
.	few	TRBV10-3	TRBJ2-7	CAISEAGRLTYEQYF	TGTGCCATCAGTGAGGCGGGACGGCTGACCTACGAGCAGTACTTC
.	.	TRBV6-5	TRBJ2-7	CASSSRRGGYEQYF	TGTGCCAGCAGTTCCCGGAGGGGGGGCTACGAGCAGTACTTC